This T cell receptor (beta chain) is from a study of blood T cell repertoires in COVID-19. About the research overall: PBMCs, B-cell-depleted T cells, or T cells were the source of the cDNA or gDNA that made up the material.

This clone was seen once. Germline assignment: CDR1 LNHDA and CDR2 SQIVND (reference sequence). The CDR3 is made up of 15 amino acids. Trimming removed 3 bases from V and 6 bases from J, with 17 bases in between. Profiled with immunoSEQ multiplex PCR; TCRdb holds only in-frame clones, not every one. The sample gives more than 150,000 clones, around nine tenths of which show up once; about an eighth is in the top ten. The receptor's source is a woman aged 70-85 years with COVID-19, enrolled during active disease. Material for sequencing was peripheral blood. The V call is TRBV19, the J call TRBJ1-2; possible D gene TRBD1, 5 bases. CDR3 in amino acids: CASSITYRLTHGYTF. In nucleotides, the CDR3 is TGTGCCAGTAGTATCACATACAGGCTCACTCATGGCTACACCTTC.